The 16 T cell receptor beta chains presented below share a single source sample, sequenced in a study of brain T cells in children with intractable seizures (dated by TCRdb to about 2021). The method behind the library was the immunoSEQ multiplex PCR assay. TCRdb took over this immuneACCESS table, retaining in-frame rearrangements with V and J assigned. Such tables are incomplete; in checked studies, under half of the missing clones stem from an unresolved V gene, and the remainder is unexplained. Within this sample are 100,000 to 120,000 clones, with 94% of them counted one time only. 3.8% of the sample rests with the top ten. What this sample's time point label stands for: resected brain tissue, or blood drawn just prior to surgery. The sequencing here drew on peripheral blood, taken at surgery. The receptors shown here come from a boy younger than two with hemimegalencephaly and intractable seizures.

J is TRBJ1-3 and V is TRBV5-1; D is unresolved. The germline CDR1 and CDR2 sequences are SGHRS and YFSETQ. V was clipped by 3 bases and J by 0 bases, with 10 bases between them. This CDR3 spans 15 amino acids. CDR3 in amino acids: CASSSDTFSGNTIYF. CDR3 DNA: TGCGCCAGCAGCTCTGACACCTTCTCTGGAAACACCATATATTTT.

The rearrangement joins TRBV25-1 to TRBJ1-4; D is unclear. CDR3 length: 14 residues. Germline V gene lookup returns CDR1 MGHDK and CDR2 SYGVNS. Trimming stripped 4 bases from V and 3 bases from J, with 9 bases between. In DNA, the CDR3 is TGTGCCAGCAGTGGGAACAGCCCTAATGAAAAACTGTTTTTT. Its protein is CASSGNSPNEKLFF.

This clone has only one observation. V is TRBV4-2 and J is TRBJ2-4; 9 bases align to TRBD2. J was trimmed by 9 bases and V by 0 bases; bases with no gene match: 9. This CDR3 region has 16 residues. Germline V gene sequence: CDR1 LGHNA, CDR2 YNFKEQ. The CDR3 DNA is TGTGCCAGCAGCCAAGAAGGGCGGGAGGGCCGAGGCATTCAGTACTTC. It encodes CASSQEGREGRGIQYF.

The J gene is TRBJ1-2, the V gene TRBV5-4, with D uncertain. From germline, CDR1 is SGHNT and CDR2 YYREEE (reference sequence). The V end was cut by 0 bases, the J end by 4 bases, with 13 bases between. CDR3 length equals 15 residues. CDR3: CASSLEFGLGYGYTF. The CDR3, as DNA: TGTGCCAGCAGCTTGGAATTCGGGTTGGGCTATGGCTACACCTTC. The full variable domain, rest sourced from reference TRBV5-4 and TRBJ1-2, is ETGVTQSPTHLIKTRGQQVTLRCSSQSGHNTVSWYQQALGQGPQFIFQYYREEENGRGNFPPRFSGLQFPNYSSELNVNALELDDSALYLCASSLEFGLGYGYTFGSGTRLTVV.

In the case of this clone: At one of its ends the junction is not consistent with the germline gene, which may arise from a read error. This chain connects TRBV10-3 to TRBJ2-3, with 12 positions matching TRBD2. Germline values: CDR1 ENHRY, CDR2 SYGVKD. CDR3 length: 14 amino acids. The CDR3 bases are TGTGCCGTCAGACTAGCGGGAGGCACAGATACGCAGTATTTT. It encodes CAVRLAGGTDTQYF.

The chain recombines TRBV28 with TRBJ2-7; D remains unclear. This CDR3 has 18 residues. Trimming took 2 bases from V and 1 from J, leaving 21 bases between them. Per germline, CDR1 MDHEN and CDR2 SYDVKM. CDR3 in amino acids: CASSLPIPSLEESYEQYF. CDR3 DNA: TGTGCCAGCAGTTTACCCATTCCGAGCCTAGAGGAATCCTACGAGCAGTACTTC.

The J gene is TRBJ1-5, the V gene TRBV5-6; D might be TRBD1 (6 bases). This CDR3 region has 16 residues. The V and J ends lost 4 bases and 7 bases respectively, with 21 bases between them. Germline CDR1 reads SGHDT; CDR2 reads YYEEEE. The DNA for the CDR3 is TGTGCCAGCAGCCCGGGGGGGCCAGGCCCCGGCCAGCCCCAGCATTTT. It translates to CASSPGGPGPGQPQHF.

The J gene is TRBJ2-3, the V gene TRBV5-1; D may be TRBD2 (5 bases). Germline CDR1 SGHRS, CDR2 YFSETQ. The CDR3 is made up of 14 amino acids. V was clipped by 1 base and J by 4 bases, with 10 bases between them. The CDR3, as DNA: TGCGCCAGCAGCTTGACCGGAGGTTCAGATACGCAGTATTTT. Translating it yields CASSLTGGSDTQYF.

The chain uses TRBV19 and TRBJ2-1; TRBD2 matches 9 bases. Germline CDR1 and CDR2: LNHDA and SQIVND (reference sequence). V was pared by 5 bases and J by 7 bases, with 6 bases of the junction left unmatched. The CDR3 loop spans 14 amino acids. The CDR3 loop is CASSAGGPVNEQFF. In nucleotides, the CDR3 is TGTGCCAGTAGTGCGGGAGGGCCAGTAAATGAGCAGTTCTTC.

The chain is built from TRBV4-1 and TRBJ2-1, with 7 nucleotides matching TRBD1. CDR3 length equals 17 residues. Trimming took 0 bases from V and 5 from J; bases not matched to a gene: 10. Germline assignment: CDR1 MGHRA and CDR2 YSYEKL. The CDR3, as DNA: TGCGCCAGCAGCCAAGAATGGTTTACAGGGGCCGACAATGAGCAGTTCTTC. This translates into CASSQEWFTGADNEQFF.

There are a few counts of this clone. The chain joins TRBV19 to TRBJ1-1; 7 bases fit TRBD1. Germline values: CDR1 LNHDA, CDR2 SQIVND (reference sequence). V lost 8 bases and J lost 1; bases outside the gene matches: 7. The CDR3 is made up of 14 amino acids. CDR3 nucleotide sequence: TGTGCCAGTGGCCTGACAGGGTCGAACACTGAAGCTTTCTTT. Translating it yields CASGLTGSNTEAFF.

The chain is built from TRBV5-1 and TRBJ2-5, with D perhaps TRBD2 (6 bases). Trimming took off 0 bases at V and 1 base at J, with 13 bases between the two ends. This CDR3 has 16 residues. The germline CDR1 and CDR2 sequences are SGHRS and YFSETQ. The CDR3 loop reads CASSLVGISGQETQYF. The CDR3 DNA reads as TGCGCCAGCAGCTTGGTTGGGATTAGCGGCCAAGAGACCCAGTACTTC.

The rearrangement joins TRBV4-1 to TRBJ1-1, with 7 positions matching TRBD1. V shed 0 bases, J shed 11 bases, and the junction held 9 bases outside the gene matches. From germline, CDR1 is MGHRA and CDR2 YSYEKL. This CDR3 is 14 amino acids long. CDR3 residues: CASSQDEPTGRAFF. In DNA, the CDR3 is TGCGCCAGCAGCCAAGATGAGCCGACAGGGAGGGCTTTCTTT.

This chain uses TRBV9 with TRBJ2-2, with TRBD2 identical over 7 bases. CDR3 length: 15 residues. Germline CDR1 is SGDLS and CDR2 is YYNGEE. The J segment lost 5 bases and the V segment lost 1 base, leaving 5 bases of the junction unmatched. The CDR3 loop is CASSVSGKGTGELFF. The CDR3 bases are TGTGCCAGCAGCGTAAGCGGGAAAGGGACCGGGGAGCTGTTTTTT.

The gene calls are TRBV11-3 and TRBJ1-1; 7 nucleotides align to TRBD1. CDR1 is SGHNT and CDR2 is YENEEA in the germline V gene. The CDR3 has 18 amino acids. V lost 4 bases to trimming and J lost 3 bases; unmatched junction nucleotides: 17. CDR3 DNA: TGTGCCAGCAGCTCCTACCCTTTCCACAGGGGAAGAGACACTGAAGCTTTCTTT. It encodes CASSSYPFHRGRDTEAFF.

V is TRBV19 and J is TRBJ1-5; 9 bases agree with TRBD1. Germline CDR1 LNHDA, CDR2 SQIVND (reference sequence). The CDR3 runs 18 residues. After removal of 5 bases from V and 2 bases from J, the junction contained 13 bases not matched to a gene. This CDR3 reads CASSFPGQGSWGNQPQHF. CDR3 sequence (DNA): TGTGCCAGTAGTTTCCCGGGACAGGGAAGCTGGGGCAATCAGCCCCAGCATTTT. The whole variable domain, filled in from reference TRBV19 and TRBJ1-5, reads DGGITQSPKYLFRKEGQNVTLSCEQNLNHDAMYWYRQDPGQGLRLIYYSQIVNDFQKGDIAEGYSVSREKKESFPLTVTSAQKNPTAFYLCASSFPGQGSWGNQPQHFGDGTRLSIL.